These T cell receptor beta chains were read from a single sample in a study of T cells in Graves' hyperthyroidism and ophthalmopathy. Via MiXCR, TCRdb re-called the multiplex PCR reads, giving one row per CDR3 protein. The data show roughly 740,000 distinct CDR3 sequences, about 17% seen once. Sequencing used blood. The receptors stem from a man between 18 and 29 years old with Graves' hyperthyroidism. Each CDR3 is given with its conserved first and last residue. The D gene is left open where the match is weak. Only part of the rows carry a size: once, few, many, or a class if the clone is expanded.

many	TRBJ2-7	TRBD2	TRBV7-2	TGTGCCAGCAGTTCTAGCGGGAGGAGCTCCTACGAGCAGTACTTC	CASSSSGRSSYEQYF
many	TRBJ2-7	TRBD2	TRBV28	TGTGCCAGCAGGACGGGAGGGCCATCCTACGAGCAGTACTTC	CASRTGGPSYEQYF
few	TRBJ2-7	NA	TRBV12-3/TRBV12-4	TGTGCCAGCAGCACCGGGGCGGTCTACGAGCAGTACTTC	CASSTGAVYEQYF
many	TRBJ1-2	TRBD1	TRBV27	TGTGCCAGCAGTTTATCACCCAGGGGGAGCTATGGCTACACCTTC	CASSLSPRGSYGYTF
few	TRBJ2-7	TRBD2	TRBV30	TGTGCCTGGAGTGTGATAGCGGGTGGCTCCTACGAGCAGTACTTC	CAWSVIAGGSYEQYF
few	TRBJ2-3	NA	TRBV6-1	TGTGCCAGCAGCCTGTACCTAGCACCCCAACAGGATACGCAGTATTTT	CASSLYLAPQQDTQYF
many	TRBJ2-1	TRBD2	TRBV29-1	TGCAGCGTTACCGGGACTAGCGGGAGTAGTGGTGAGCAGTTCTTC	CSVTGTSGSSGEQFF
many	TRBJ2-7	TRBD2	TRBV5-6	TGTGCCAGCAGCTTGGTGGCGGGAGAGAACTACGAGCAGTACTTC	CASSLVAGENYEQYF
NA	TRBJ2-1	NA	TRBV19	TGTGCCAGTAACCCGGGGGACTCCTACAATGAGCAGTTCTTC	CASNPGDSYNEQFF
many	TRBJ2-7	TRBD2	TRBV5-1	TGCGCCAGCAGACGGACTAGCGGACCTTTCTACGAGCAGTACTTC	CASRRTSGPFYEQYF
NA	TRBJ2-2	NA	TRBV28	TGTGCCAGCAGTTTAATCAAGAACACCGGGGAGCTGTTTTTT	CASSLIKNTGELFF
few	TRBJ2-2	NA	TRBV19	TGTGCCAGTAGTACGGGACCGTCGAACACCGGGGAGCTGTTTTTT	CASSTGPSNTGELFF
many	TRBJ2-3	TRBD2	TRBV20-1	TGCAGTGCGCATGGACTAGCGGGAGCGGCAGATACGCAGTATTTT	CSAHGLAGAADTQYF
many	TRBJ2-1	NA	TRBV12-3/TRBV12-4	TGTGCCAGCAGTTTTCTCCTAAGCTCCTACAATGAGCAGTTCTTC	CASSFLLSSYNEQFF
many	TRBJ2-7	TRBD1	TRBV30	TGTGCCTCCGGACAGGGATTCTACGAGCAGTACTTC	CASGQGFYEQYF
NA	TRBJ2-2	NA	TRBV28	TGTGCCAGCAGTTTTGTGTCAGGGGTAACCGGGGAGCTGTTTTTT	CASSFVSGVTGELFF
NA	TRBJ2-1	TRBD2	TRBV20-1	TGCAGTGCTACCTTCCGCGGGAGGGACAATGAGCAGTTCTTC	CSATFRGRDNEQFF